The clone carrying this TCR beta chain was recorded many times. The antigen remains undetermined. The data are from a study of breast tumors, draining lymph nodes, adjacent tissues. TCRdb ran MiXCR on the multiplex PCR reads and lists one entry per CDR3 protein. The table has about 180,000 distinct CDR3 sequences, approximately 30% seen once. CDR3 length: 18 residues. Per the germline V gene, CDR1 is MNHEY and CDR2 is SVGEGT. V was pared by 2 bases and J by 1 base, with 10 bases of the junction left unmatched. Study-wide results and caveats: Tumor TCR diversity was below lymph nodes but above nontumor tissue.

Samples came from axillary lymph nodes draining the breast cancer. The sequence derives from a female donor with breast cancer. Some clones in this sample may be carry-over from other donors' samples. The chain employs TRBV6-2 or TRBV6-3 and TRBJ1-2, with 10 bases fitting TRBD1. The sequencing sample was made of axillary lymph node tissue. The CDR3 sequence is CASSYRPPGTGDNYGYTF. CDR3 nucleotides: TGTGCCAGCAGTTACCGCCCCCCCGGGACAGGGGATAACTATGGCTACACCTTC.